Here is one T cell receptor beta chain with its context. The sample is drawn from a study of T cells in Graves' hyperthyroidism and ophthalmopathy. About the research overall: It was at initial diagnosis, before any treatment, that peripheral blood was collected.

Exclusion of a patient resulted from uncontrolled infection, other autoimmune disease, pregnancy or lactation. Amplification of TCR beta CDR3 regions used RNA as the template. Initially, a first-round RT-PCR of the TCR CDR3 employed the HTBI primer set. TCRdb ran MiXCR on the multiplex PCR reads and lists one entry per CDR3 protein. In the table there are about 530,000 distinct CDR3 sequences, about 15% of which are singletons. Germline assignment: CDR1 MDHEN and CDR2 SYDVKM. This CDR3 is built from 15 residues. The ends lost 1 base at V and 1 base at J; junction bases unmatched: 3. The J gene is TRBJ2-7, the V gene TRBV28, with 8 nucleotides matching TRBD2. Sequencing input: blood. The TCR comes from a woman under 30 with Graves' ophthalmopathy. This CDR3 is CASSLSGGDSYEQYF. Here the CDR3 DNA reads TGTGCCAGCAGTTTATCGGGGGGGGATTCCTACGAGCAGTACTTC.